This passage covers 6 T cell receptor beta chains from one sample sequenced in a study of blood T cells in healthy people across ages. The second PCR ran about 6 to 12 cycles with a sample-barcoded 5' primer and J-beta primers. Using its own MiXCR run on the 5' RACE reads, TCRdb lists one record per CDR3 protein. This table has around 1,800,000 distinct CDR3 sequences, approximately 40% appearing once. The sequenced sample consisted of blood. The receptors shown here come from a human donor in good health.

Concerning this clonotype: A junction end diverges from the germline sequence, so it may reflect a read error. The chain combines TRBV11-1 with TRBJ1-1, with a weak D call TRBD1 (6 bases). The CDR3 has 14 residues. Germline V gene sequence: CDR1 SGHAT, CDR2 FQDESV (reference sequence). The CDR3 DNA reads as TGTGCCAGCAGCTGGGGGCGAATGAACACTGGAGCTTTCTTT. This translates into CASSWGRMNTGAFF. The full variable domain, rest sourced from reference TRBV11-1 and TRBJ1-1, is EAEVAQSPRYKITEKSQAVAFWCDPISGHATLYWYRQILGQGPELLVQFQDESVVDDSQLPKDRFSAERLKGVDSTLKIQPAELGDSAMYLCASSWGRMNTGAFFGQGTRLTVV.

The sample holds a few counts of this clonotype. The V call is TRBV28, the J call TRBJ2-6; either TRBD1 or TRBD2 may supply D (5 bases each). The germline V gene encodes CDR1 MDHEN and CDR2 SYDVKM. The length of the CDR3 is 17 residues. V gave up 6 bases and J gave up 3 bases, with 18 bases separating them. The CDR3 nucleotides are TGTGCCAGCAGGCGTTTGAGGGGTAGATATGGGGCCAACGTCCTGACTTTC. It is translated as CASRRLRGRYGANVLTF.

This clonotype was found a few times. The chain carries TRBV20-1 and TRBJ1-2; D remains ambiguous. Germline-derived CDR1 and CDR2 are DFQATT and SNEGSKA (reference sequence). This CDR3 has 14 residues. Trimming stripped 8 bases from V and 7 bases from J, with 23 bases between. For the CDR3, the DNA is TGCAGTTCGATGGCGACCCTACCCTCCTGTGGCTACACCTTC. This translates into CSSMATLPSCGYTF.

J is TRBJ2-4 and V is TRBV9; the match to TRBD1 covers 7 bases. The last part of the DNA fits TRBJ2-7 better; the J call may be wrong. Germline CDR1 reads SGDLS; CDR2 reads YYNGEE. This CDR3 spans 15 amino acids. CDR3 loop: CASSASGQQIYEQYF. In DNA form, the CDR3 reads TGTGCCAGCAGCGCCTCGGGACAGCAGATCTACGAGCAGTACTTC.

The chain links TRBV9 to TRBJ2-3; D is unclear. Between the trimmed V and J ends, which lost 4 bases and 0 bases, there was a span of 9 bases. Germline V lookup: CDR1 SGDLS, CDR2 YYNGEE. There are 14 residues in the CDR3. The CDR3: CASSTRVSTDTQYF. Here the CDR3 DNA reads TGTGCCAGCAGCACCAGAGTAAGCACAGATACGCAGTATTTT.

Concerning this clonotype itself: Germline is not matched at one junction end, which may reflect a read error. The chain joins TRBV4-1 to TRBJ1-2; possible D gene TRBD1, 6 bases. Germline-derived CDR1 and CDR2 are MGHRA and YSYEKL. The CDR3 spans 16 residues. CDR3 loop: CASSHKAQEGGYDYTF. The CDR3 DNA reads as TGCGCCAGCAGCCACAAAGCCCAGGAGGGGGGCTATGACTACACCTTC.